This TCR beta chain was obtained from a study of cytomegalovirus exposure and HLA in healthy donors. Overall study: Tens of millions of unique TCR sequences came from HLA-typed donors in an early release. Study-level points and caveats: A later analysis linked around 15,000 TCR beta sequences to HLA alleles at 0.05 false discovery rate. A missense DCLRE1C variant was associated with V- and J-gene trimming of TCR beta chains in a later analysis, and an independent cohort replicated the association. There were under 200 TCR beta chains listed as cytomegalovirus-associated.

With 60 Vbeta and 13 Jbeta primers, the PCR was carried out. Clones were sequenced by immunoSEQ multiplex PCR, and TCRdb holds only the in-frame ones, with some missing. The sample lists about 200,000 clones; about four fifths were seen once. On this clone itself: Its antigen is not known.

The V gene's germline CDR1 is SEHNR and CDR2 FQNEAQ (reference sequence). Trimming pared 4 bases from V and 3 bases from J, leaving 22 bases between. This CDR3 region has 18 residues. The specimen was PBMCs. The chain links TRBV7-9 to TRBJ1-3, with D perhaps matching TRBD1 (6 bases). This TCR came from a girl aged 5 to 17 in good health and CMV-seropositive. This CDR3 is CASSSSDPTGKGGNTIYF. DNA for the CDR3: TGTGCCAGCAGCTCCAGCGACCCAACAGGGAAAGGTGGAAACACCATATATTTT.